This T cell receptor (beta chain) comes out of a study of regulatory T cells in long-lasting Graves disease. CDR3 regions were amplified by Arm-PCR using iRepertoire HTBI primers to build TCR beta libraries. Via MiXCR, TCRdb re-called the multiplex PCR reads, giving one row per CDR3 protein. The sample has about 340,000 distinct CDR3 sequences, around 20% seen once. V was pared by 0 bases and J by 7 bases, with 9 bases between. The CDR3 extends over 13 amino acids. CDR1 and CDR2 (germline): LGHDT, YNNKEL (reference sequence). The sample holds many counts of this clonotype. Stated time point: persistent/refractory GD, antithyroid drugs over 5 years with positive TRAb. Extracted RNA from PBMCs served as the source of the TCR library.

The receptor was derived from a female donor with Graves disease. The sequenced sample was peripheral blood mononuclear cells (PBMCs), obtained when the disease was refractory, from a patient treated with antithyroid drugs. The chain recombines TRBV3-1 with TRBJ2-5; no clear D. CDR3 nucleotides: TGTGCCAGCAGCCAAGATCGGGCTGGGACCCAGTACTTC. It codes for CASSQDRAGTQYF.